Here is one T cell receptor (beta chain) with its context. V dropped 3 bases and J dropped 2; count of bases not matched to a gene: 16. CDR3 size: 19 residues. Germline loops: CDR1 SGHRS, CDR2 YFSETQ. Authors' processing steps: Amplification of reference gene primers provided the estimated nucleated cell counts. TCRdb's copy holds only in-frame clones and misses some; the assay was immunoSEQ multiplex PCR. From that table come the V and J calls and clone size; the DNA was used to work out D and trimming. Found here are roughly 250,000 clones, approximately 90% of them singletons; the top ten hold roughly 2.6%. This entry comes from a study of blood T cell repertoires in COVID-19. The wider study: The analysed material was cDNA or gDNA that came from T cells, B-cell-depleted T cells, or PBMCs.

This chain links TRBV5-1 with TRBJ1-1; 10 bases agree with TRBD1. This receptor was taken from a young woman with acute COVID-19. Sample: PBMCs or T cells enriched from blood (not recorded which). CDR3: CASSSSPPGQGYPNTEAFF. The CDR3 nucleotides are TGCGCCAGCAGCTCCTCTCCTCCGGGACAGGGGTATCCCAACACTGAAGCTTTCTTT.